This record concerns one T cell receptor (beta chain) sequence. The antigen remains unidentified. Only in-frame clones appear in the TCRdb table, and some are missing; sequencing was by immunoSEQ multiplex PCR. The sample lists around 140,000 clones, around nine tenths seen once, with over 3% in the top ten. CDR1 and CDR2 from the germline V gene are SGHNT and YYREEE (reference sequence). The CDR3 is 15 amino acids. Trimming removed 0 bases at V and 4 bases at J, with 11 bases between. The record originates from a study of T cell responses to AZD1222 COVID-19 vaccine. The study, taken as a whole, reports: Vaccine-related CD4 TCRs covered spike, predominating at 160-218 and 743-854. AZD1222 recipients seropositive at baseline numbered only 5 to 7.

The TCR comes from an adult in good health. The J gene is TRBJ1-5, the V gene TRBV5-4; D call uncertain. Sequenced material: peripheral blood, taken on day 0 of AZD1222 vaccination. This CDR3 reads CASSLDIGGNQPQHF. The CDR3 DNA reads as TGTGCCAGCAGCTTGGATATCGGAGGGAATCAGCCCCAGCATTTT.